Sequencing of this T cell receptor beta chain was carried out in a study of T-cell reconstitution after alpha-beta-depleted transplantation in children. Unique molecular identifiers were used to barcode this TCRbeta library. TCRdb itself ran the PCR reads through MiXCR, one entry per CDR3 protein. The sample shows about 300,000 distinct CDR3 sequences, less than 9.5% of them seen only once. The CDR3 is 15 amino acids. V was clipped by 3 bases and J by 3 bases; unmatched bases: 6. Germline CDR1 and CDR2: GTSNPN and SVGIG (reference sequence). This clonotype was seen only a few times. The target antigen is unknown. Study-level findings and limits: Several hundred expanded graft clones reportedly supplied alpha-beta T cells about two months after transplant. Recipient T cells and thymic progenitors that survived gave rise to the high TCRbeta diversity observed at day 60 in some patients. When one year had passed after transplant, most T-cell counts and diversity came from newly produced T cells.

The sequencing here drew on peripheral blood, taken 360 days after TCRalphabeta/CD19-depleted stem cell transplant. This chain joins TRBV30 and TRBJ2-7; TRBD1 matches at 12 bases. This receptor was taken from a female patient aged 2-9 years who had a stem cell transplant for Fanconi anemia, so the T cells may come from the graft donor. The CDR3 reads CAWSAGTGGLYEQYF. The CDR3, as DNA: TGTGCCTGGAGCGCCGGGACAGGGGGCCTCTACGAGCAGTACTTC.